This T cell receptor beta chain was documented in a study of T cell responses to AZD1222 COVID-19 vaccine. As to this clone: Antigen: not known.

Study results and caveats: Vaccine-associated CD4 TCRs spanned spike, dominant at 160-218 and 743-854. The sample set comprised mostly white British donors with more females, and clonal diversity was possibly underestimated. Sampling captured repertoires only after the peak T cell response.

Here immunoSEQ multiplex PCR was the method, and the copy in TCRdb shows in-frame clones only, minus some. Of approximately 180,000 clones listed, around nine tenths are singletons. This sample comprised peripheral blood, obtained 28 days after the second dose of the MenACWY control vaccine. The origin of this receptor is an adult who received the MenACWY meningococcal vaccine as a control.

Written as DNA, the CDR3 is TGCAGCGTTGAAGATAGGCAGGGGTACACCGGGGAGCTGTTTTTT. This encodes CSVEDRQGYTGELFF. V gene TRBV29-1 combines with J gene TRBJ2-2; D perhaps matches TRBD1 (6 bases). The V gene lost 0 bases and the J gene lost 3 bases, with 11 bases spanning the gap. The CDR3 consists of 15 residues. The germline CDR1 and CDR2 sequences are SQVTM and ANQGSEA.